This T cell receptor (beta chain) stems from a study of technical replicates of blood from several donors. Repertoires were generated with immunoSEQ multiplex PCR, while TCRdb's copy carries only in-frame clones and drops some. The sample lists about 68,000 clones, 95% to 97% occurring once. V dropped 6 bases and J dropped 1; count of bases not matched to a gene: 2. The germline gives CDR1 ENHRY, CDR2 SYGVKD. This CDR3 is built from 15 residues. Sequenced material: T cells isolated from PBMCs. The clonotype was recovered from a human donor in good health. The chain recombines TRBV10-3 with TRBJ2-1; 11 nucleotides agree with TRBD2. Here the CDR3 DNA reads TGTGCCATCAGCGTAGCGGGAGGGTCCTACAATGAGCAGTTCTTC. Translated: CAISVAGGSYNEQFF.